The 19 T cell receptor beta chains listed next were all sequenced from one sample in a study of radiotherapy plus CTLA-4 blockade in lung cancer. The repertoire was sequenced with immunoSEQ multiplex PCR; TCRdb's copy has only in-frame clones and lacks some. This sample has about 14,000 clones; around 87% occur once, and the top ten carry roughly an eighth. Material: peripheral blood, obtained from a patient treated with radiotherapy plus ipilimumab. The receptors were sampled from a human donor with non-small cell lung cancer that progressed on radiotherapy plus ipilimumab. Some clones in this sample may be carry-over from other donors' samples.

The count of this clone is one. The rearrangement joins TRBV6-1 to TRBJ1-3, with D perhaps TRBD1 (5 bases). V shed 4 bases and J shed 0 bases, with 10 bases lying between them. In germline, CDR1 is MNHNS, CDR2 SASEGT. The CDR3 totals 15 residues. In DNA form, the CDR3 reads TGTGCCAGCAGTGCCTCGGACACCTCTGGAAACACCATATATTTT. It is translated as CASSASDTSGNTIYF.

This chain joins TRBV27 and TRBJ2-7; 9 bases agree with TRBD1. V shed 6 bases, J shed 7 bases, and the junction held 10 bases outside the gene matches. Germline CDR1 and CDR2: MNHEY and SMNVEV (reference sequence). CDR3 length: 14 amino acids. The CDR3: CASSRDRVVGEQYF. CDR3 coding DNA: TGTGCCAGCAGCAGGGACAGGGTGGTCGGGGAGCAGTACTTC.

CDR3 protein: CSARRGGEQFF. The CDR3 DNA is TGCAGTGCTAGAAGGGGGGGTGAGCAGTTCTTC. This chain uses TRBV20-1 with TRBJ2-1; a possible D gene is TRBD2 (7 bases). The V gene's germline CDR1 is DFQATT and CDR2 SNEGSKA (reference sequence). The CDR3 is 11 residues long. Trimming cost V 2 bases and J 9 bases, with 8 bases left between them.

The chain has TRBV25-1 and TRBJ2-6; D not resolved. This CDR3 is 17 amino acids long. With 8 bases removed from V and 1 base from J, the gap between germline ends came to 18 bases. Germline V gene sequence: CDR1 MGHDK, CDR2 SYGVNS. The CDR3 is CASRGWLHTSGANVLTF. The CDR3 nucleotides read TGTGCCAGCCGAGGTTGGCTGCATACGTCTGGGGCCAACGTCCTGACTTTC.

The CDR3 sequence is CASSPDRVGQETQYF. CDR3 nucleotides: TGCGCCAGCAGCCCGGACAGGGTTGGACAAGAGACCCAGTACTTC. This chain links TRBV5-1 with TRBJ2-5; 8 bases are a match to TRBD1. This CDR3 contains 15 residues. Germline trimming cut 4 bases from V and 2 bases from J; bases unmatched to any gene: 7. Germline assignment: CDR1 SGHRS and CDR2 YFSETQ. Looking up the rest from reference TRBV5-1 and TRBJ2-5 gives the full variable domain: KAGVTQTPRYLIKTRGQQVTLSCSPISGHRSVSWYQQTPGQGLQFLFEYFSETQRNKGNFPGRFSGRQFSNSRSEMNVSTLELGDSALYLCASSPDRVGQETQYFGPGTRLLVL.

The rearrangement joins TRBV27 to TRBJ1-5; D uncertain. Germline loops: CDR1 MNHEY, CDR2 SMNVEV (reference sequence). This CDR3 is 15 amino acids long. The V gene lost 4 bases and the J gene lost 0 bases, with 10 bases spanning the gap. The CDR3 bases are TGTGCCAGCAGTTCAAATCCAAATAGCAATCAGCCCCAGCATTTT. Its translation: CASSSNPNSNQPQHF.

The V call is TRBV5-1, the J call TRBJ2-1; D is possibly TRBD1 (5 bases). CDR1 and CDR2 (germline): SGHRS, YFSETQ. Between the trimmed V and J ends, which lost 5 bases and 3 bases, there was a span of 15 bases. The CDR3 consists of 15 residues. The CDR3 DNA reads as TGCGCCAGCAGTGTTCGACAGAGGAACTACAATGAGCAGTTCTTC. Translation: CASSVRQRNYNEQFF.

This sequence joins TRBV5-6 and TRBJ1-1; 8 bases are shared with TRBD1. This CDR3 region has 13 residues. Trimming took 2 bases from V and 7 from J; bases not matched to a gene: 4. The V gene's germline CDR1 is SGHDT and CDR2 YYEEEE. For the CDR3, the DNA is TGTGCCAGCAGCTTTCAGGGGGCTAATGAAGCTTTCTTT. Protein product: CASSFQGANEAFF.

This chain connects TRBV18 to TRBJ1-2, with 9 positions matching TRBD1. Germline CDR1 KGHSH, CDR2 LQKENI. The CDR3 is 13 residues long. With V trimmed by 6 bases and J by 7 bases, 6 bases remained unmatched. For the CDR3, the DNA is TGTGCCAGCTCTAAGGGACAGGGAGTTGGCTACACCTTC. It yields the protein CASSKGQGVGYTF.

V is TRBV19 and J is TRBJ2-7; the D gene is possibly TRBD2 (7 bases). CDR3 length: 15 amino acids. Germline-derived CDR1 and CDR2 are LNHDA and SQIVND (reference sequence). V gave up 3 bases and J gave up 3 bases, with 15 bases separating them. The CDR3 nucleotides read TGTGCCAGTAGTATGTTAGGGGAGGGACACTACGAGCAGTACTTC. It translates to CASSMLGEGHYEQYF.

The chain links TRBV5-1 to TRBJ1-3; 8 bases match TRBD1. Losses at the gene ends were 4 bases for V and 1 base for J; bases not matched to a gene: 4. Germline assignment: CDR1 SGHRS and CDR2 YFSETQ. The CDR3 runs 15 residues. The CDR3: CASSGGTGSGNTIYF. The CDR3, as DNA: TGCGCCAGCAGCGGGGGGACAGGATCTGGAAACACCATATATTTT. Combining the CDR3 with reference TRBV5-1 and TRBJ1-3 gives the whole variable domain KAGVTQTPRYLIKTRGQQVTLSCSPISGHRSVSWYQQTPGQGLQFLFEYFSETQRNKGNFPGRFSGRQFSNSRSEMNVSTLELGDSALYLCASSGGTGSGNTIYFGEGSWLTVV.

This sequence joins TRBV7-3 and TRBJ2-1, with 15 bases matching TRBD2. From germline, CDR1 is SGHTA and CDR2 FQGTGA. The length of the CDR3 is 17 residues. V was pared by 2 bases and J by 7 bases, with 6 bases of the junction left unmatched. In DNA form, the CDR3 reads TGTGCCAGCAGCTTACTCGGGACTAGCGGGGGGATGAATGAGCAGTTCTTC. Translating it yields CASSLLGTSGGMNEQFF.

The chain employs TRBV7-9 and TRBJ2-3; the match to TRBD2 covers 7 bases. The CDR3 is made up of 14 amino acids. CDR1 is SEHNR, CDR2 FQNEAQ, per germline (reference sequence). The ends lost 4 bases at V and 5 bases at J; junction bases unmatched: 6. This CDR3 is CASSSGGREDTQYF. The CDR3 region has the DNA TGTGCCAGCAGCTCGGGCGGGAGAGAAGATACGCAGTATTTT.

The rearrangement uses TRBV29-1 and TRBJ2-5, with D hard to call. From germline, CDR1 is SQVTM and CDR2 ANQGSEA. The V gene lost 4 bases and the J gene lost 5 bases, with 14 bases spanning the gap. The CDR3 consists of 13 residues. CDR3 sequence: CSVVFRWAETQYF. CDR3 sequence (DNA): TGCAGCGTTGTTTTTCGGTGGGCCGAGACCCAGTACTTC.

The chain links TRBV19 to TRBJ1-5; D remains ambiguous. CDR1 and CDR2 from the germline V gene are LNHDA and SQIVND (reference sequence). The CDR3 is made up of 14 amino acids. V lost 1 base and J 3 bases, leaving 7 bases between the germline ends. This chain's CDR3 is CASSIVRVNQPQHF. DNA of the CDR3: TGTGCCAGTAGTATAGTTCGAGTCAATCAGCCCCAGCATTTT. Combining the CDR3 with reference TRBV19 and TRBJ1-5 gives the whole variable domain DGGITQSPKYLFRKEGQNVTLSCEQNLNHDAMYWYRQDPGQGLRLIYYSQIVNDFQKGDIAEGYSVSREKKESFPLTVTSAQKNPTAFYLCASSIVRVNQPQHFGDGTRLSIL.

This clone was picked up one time. The chain couples TRBV27 to TRBJ2-2; no firm D call. Germline CDR1 and CDR2: MNHEY and SMNVEV (reference sequence). V was trimmed by 5 bases and J by 3 bases, leaving 7 bases between them. CDR3 length: 13 residues. The CDR3 protein is CASSLLHTGELFF. The CDR3 nucleotides are TGTGCCAGCAGTCTACTGCACACCGGGGAGCTGTTTTTT.

The chain employs TRBV7-9 and TRBJ2-5; D is possibly TRBD1 (6 bases). Germline-derived CDR1 and CDR2 are SEHNR and FQNEAQ (reference sequence). The CDR3 extends over 16 amino acids. V was pared by 5 bases and J by 1 base, with 17 bases between. In DNA, the CDR3 is TGTGCCAGCAGCCCCCGGGCAGGGGCAATCCAAGAGACCCAGTACTTC. Its translation is CASSPRAGAIQETQYF.

The chain recombines TRBV19 with TRBJ2-5; a weak D match, TRBD2 (6 bases). Deletions cut 3 bases from V and 5 bases from J, with 16 bases between. The CDR3 has 15 residues. From germline, CDR1 is LNHDA and CDR2 SQIVND (reference sequence). As DNA, the CDR3 is TGTGCCAGTAGTATTGGAGGGGCTGGGGTTGAGACCCAGTACTTC. This sequence encodes CASSIGGAGVETQYF.

This CDR3 is CASGPAAYEQYF. The CDR3 DNA is TGTGCCAGCGGTCCAGCGGCCTACGAGCAGTACTTC. The chain uses TRBV27 and TRBJ2-7; D might be TRBD2 (5 bases). There are 12 residues in the CDR3. Germline loops: CDR1 MNHEY, CDR2 SMNVEV (reference sequence). The V end lost 8 bases, the J end lost 2 bases, and 10 bases lay between the germline ends.